The TCR beta chain under discussion was sequenced for a study of regulatory T cells in long-lasting Graves disease (dated by TCRdb to the early 2020s). General notes on the study: Persistent Graves' disease was defined as persistently positive TSH receptor autoantibodies together with antithyroid drug treatment for over 5 years. Persistent Graves' disease patients were compared with newly diagnosed Graves' disease patients by peripheral blood TCR sequencing and RNA sequencing. The study was conducted in China and was registered as a clinical trial. A total of roughly 35 samples underwent TCR sequencing, from roughly 13 patients with persistent Graves' disease and 20 patients with newly diagnosed Graves' disease. On average, persistent Graves' disease patients in the clinical cohort had been on antithyroid drugs for approximately 10 years. Results and caveats for the whole study, not just this receptor: Persistent Graves' disease patients showed lower TCR Shannon entropy and fewer highly expanded clones than newly diagnosed patients, suggesting clonal expansion. The study examined only peripheral blood because the primary lesion, thyroid tissue, could not be accessed. More public clonotypes were shared among persistent patients (roughly 2,700) than among newly diagnosed patients (roughly 960). The authors noted that the small sample size was a limitation that may lower accuracy. TRBV28, TRBJ1-2 and TRBJ2-5 were preferentially used in persistent disease, while TRBV20-1 and TRBJ2-1 were favored in newly diagnosed disease. Sequencing and analysis were limited to the TCR beta chain.

The CDR3 starts with the cysteine, ends with the phenylalanine, and has 13 residues. This entry keeps only the CDR3 DNA: 39 bases, framed from base 1. Based on the germline V gene (reference sequence), the CDR1 and CDR2 sequences are DFQATT and SNEGSKA. After removal of 0 bases from V and 7 bases from J, the junction retains 4 bases not matched to a gene. Library preparation employed multiplex PCR. These reads were obtained on an Illumina HiSeq 4000. iRepertoire HTBI primers and Arm-PCR amplification of CDR3 regions were used to construct TCR beta libraries. Gel purification was performed on PCR products prior to sequencing. Per the original workflow: Across samples, roughly 60 TRBV and roughly 13 TRBJ segments were identified and used for gene usage analysis of CDR3 amino acid clonotypes. COPE and FqMerger were used to merge the filtered high-quality paired reads into contigs. BLAST was used to align contigs to IMGT TRBV, TRBD and TRBJ reference genes, and CDR3 was defined according to IMGT. Any clonotype with a frequency above 0.1% was classified as a highly expanded clone. Shannon entropy served as the measure of repertoire diversity, while the Gini coefficient captured V-J evenness. A clonotype was considered public if more than one individual shared it. In-frame beta chains were kept once TCRdb had trimmed the public reads at Q25 with fastp and called clones with MiXCR. Each CDR3 protein gets just one entry, which takes the most common genes and DNA from the rows behind it. The V and J calls and clone size come from TCRdb's table, not from the authors' own analysis. This sample gives about 660,000 distinct CDR3 sequences in total; 25% to 35% of them show up just once. In total, the top ten clones hold around 40% of the sample.

According to the study, the label for this sample's time point signals: persistent/refractory GD, antithyroid drugs over 5 years with positive TRAb. RNA was extracted from PBMCs in TRIzol for both TCR sequencing and RNA sequencing. The diagnosis of Graves' disease followed American Thyroid Association guidelines. The patients came from an endocrinology department in Xi'an, China. Each patient gave roughly 10 milliliters of peripheral blood, collected in an EDTA anticoagulant tube. Ficoll Paque Plus density gradient separation was used to isolate PBMCs, and no further T cell sorting was done. An Agilent 2100 Bioanalyzer and agarose gel were used to check RNA quality, while a NanoDrop 2000 measured RNA concentration. For this clonotype: There is no known antigen for this receptor. No much larger clonotype is one base removed from it; base qualities were not supplied.

Source: peripheral blood mononuclear cells (PBMCs), taken when the disease was refractory, from a patient treated with antithyroid drugs. The rearranged chain carries TRBV20-1 and TRBJ2-5; 8 central nucleotides agree with TRBD1. The TCR was taken from a female donor with Graves disease. The sequence in DNA is TGCAGTGCTAGAGATCCCCAGGGGGCGACCCAGTACTTC. Its translation reads: CSARDPQGATQYF.